This T cell receptor (beta chain) was observed in a study of blood T cells in healthy people across ages. Study summary: For every two T cells, template switching captured about one barcoded beta molecule. Study outcomes and limitations: Diversity was estimated from one million T cells, and these estimates were considered underestimates.

With a J-beta primer mix and a sample-barcoded 5' primer, a second PCR ran about 7 to 11 cycles. TCRdb analysed the 5' RACE reads with MiXCR anew, one entry per CDR3 protein. The table has fewer than 2,000,000 distinct CDR3 sequences, around 42% seen once; the top ten hold roughly 23%. CDR1 and CDR2 (germline): MNHEY, SMNVEV (reference sequence). The ends lost 7 bases at V and 4 bases at J; junction bases unmatched: 7. This CDR3 is 14 amino acids long. Donors each provided roughly 9.6 milliliters of peripheral blood. As to this clonotype: Its antigen is not known.

This TCR derives from a human donor in good health. The genes are TRBV27 and TRBJ2-5, with 9 positions matching TRBD2. Sequencing was carried out using blood. The CDR3 region is CASKLSGGGETQYF. The CDR3 nucleotides read TGTGCCAGCAAACTTAGCGGGGGAGGAGAGACCCAGTACTTC.